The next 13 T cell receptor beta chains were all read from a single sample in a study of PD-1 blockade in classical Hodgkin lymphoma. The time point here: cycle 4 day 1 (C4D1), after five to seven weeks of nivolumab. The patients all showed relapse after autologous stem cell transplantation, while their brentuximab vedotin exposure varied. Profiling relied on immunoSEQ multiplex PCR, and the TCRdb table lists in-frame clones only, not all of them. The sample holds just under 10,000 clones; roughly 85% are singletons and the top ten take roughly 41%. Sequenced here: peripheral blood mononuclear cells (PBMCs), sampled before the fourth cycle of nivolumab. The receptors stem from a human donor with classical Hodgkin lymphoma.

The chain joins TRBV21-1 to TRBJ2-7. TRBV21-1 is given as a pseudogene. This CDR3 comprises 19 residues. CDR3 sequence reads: CASSASRWMRQPLRDEQYF. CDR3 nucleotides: TGTGCCAGCAGCGCCTCTCGCTGGATGAGACAACCTCTTCGGGACGAGCAGTACTTC.

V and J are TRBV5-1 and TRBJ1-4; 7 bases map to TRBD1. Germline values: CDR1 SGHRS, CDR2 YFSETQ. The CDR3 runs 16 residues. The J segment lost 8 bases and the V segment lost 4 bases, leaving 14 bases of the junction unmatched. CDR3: CASSPVGGGLKEKLFF. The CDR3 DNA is TGCGCCAGCAGCCCGGTTGGAGGGGGCTTGAAAGAAAAACTGTTTTTT.

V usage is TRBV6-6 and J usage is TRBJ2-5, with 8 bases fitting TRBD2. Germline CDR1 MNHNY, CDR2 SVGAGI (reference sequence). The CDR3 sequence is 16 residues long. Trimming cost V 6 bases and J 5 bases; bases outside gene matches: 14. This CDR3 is CASRQPGGPSGETQYF. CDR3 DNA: TGTGCCAGCAGACAACCGGGGGGGCCTAGTGGTGAGACCCAGTACTTC.

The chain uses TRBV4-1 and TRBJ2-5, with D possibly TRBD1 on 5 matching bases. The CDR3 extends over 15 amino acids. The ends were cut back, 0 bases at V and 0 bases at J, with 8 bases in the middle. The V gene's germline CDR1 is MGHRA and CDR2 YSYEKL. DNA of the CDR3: TGCGCCAGCAGCCAAGATCACAGGAACCAAGAGACCCAGTACTTC. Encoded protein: CASSQDHRNQETQYF.

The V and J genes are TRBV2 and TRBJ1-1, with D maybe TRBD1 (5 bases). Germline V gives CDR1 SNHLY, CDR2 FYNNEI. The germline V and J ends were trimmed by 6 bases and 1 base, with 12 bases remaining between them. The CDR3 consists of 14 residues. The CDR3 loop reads CASSPGPGNTEAFF. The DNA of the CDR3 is TGTGCCAGCAGCCCGGGACCGGGGAACACTGAAGCTTTCTTT.

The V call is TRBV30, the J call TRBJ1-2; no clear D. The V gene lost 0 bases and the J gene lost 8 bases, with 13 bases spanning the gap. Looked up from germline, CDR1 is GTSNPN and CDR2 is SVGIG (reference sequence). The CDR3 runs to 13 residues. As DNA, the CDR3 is TGTGCCTGGAGTGTTAGTCTGGACCGGGGCTACACCTTC. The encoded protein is CAWSVSLDRGYTF.

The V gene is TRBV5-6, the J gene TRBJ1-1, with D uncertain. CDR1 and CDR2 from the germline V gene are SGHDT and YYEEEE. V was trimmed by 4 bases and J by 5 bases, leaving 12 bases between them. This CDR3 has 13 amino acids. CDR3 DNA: TGTGCCAGCAGCCCCGGTTCTGGGACTGAAGCTTTCTTT. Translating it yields CASSPGSGTEAFF.

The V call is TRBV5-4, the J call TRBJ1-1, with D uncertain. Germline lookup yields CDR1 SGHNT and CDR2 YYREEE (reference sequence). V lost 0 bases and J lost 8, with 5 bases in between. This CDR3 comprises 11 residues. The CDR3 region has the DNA TGTGCCAGCAGCTTGGGGCTCGAAGCTTTCTTT. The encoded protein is CASSLGLEAFF. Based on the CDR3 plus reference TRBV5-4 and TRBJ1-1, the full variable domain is ETGVTQSPTHLIKTRGQQVTLRCSSQSGHNTVSWYQQALGQGPQFIFQYYREEENGRGNFPPRFSGLQFPNYSSELNVNALELDDSALYLCASSLGLEAFFGQGTRLTVV.

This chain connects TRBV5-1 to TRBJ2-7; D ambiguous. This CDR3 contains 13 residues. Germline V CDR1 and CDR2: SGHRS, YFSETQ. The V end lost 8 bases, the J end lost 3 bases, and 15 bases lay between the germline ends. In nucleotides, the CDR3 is TGCGCCAGGGCAGGATCAGGATACTACGAGCAGTACTTC. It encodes CARAGSGYYEQYF.

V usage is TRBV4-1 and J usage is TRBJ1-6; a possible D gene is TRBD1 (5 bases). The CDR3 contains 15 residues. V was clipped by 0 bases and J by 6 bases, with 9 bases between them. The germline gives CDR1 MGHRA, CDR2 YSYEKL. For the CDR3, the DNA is TGCGCCAGCAGCCAAGAGTCAGGGTTTAATTCACCCCTCCACTTT. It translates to CASSQESGFNSPLHF.

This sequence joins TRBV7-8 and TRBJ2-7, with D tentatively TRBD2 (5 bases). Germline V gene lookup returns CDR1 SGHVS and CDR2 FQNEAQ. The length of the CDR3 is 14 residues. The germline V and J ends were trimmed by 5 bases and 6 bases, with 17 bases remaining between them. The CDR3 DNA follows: TGTGCCAGCAGCCATAGGGTAAGCGGAGGCGAGCAGTACTTC. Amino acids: CASSHRVSGGEQYF.

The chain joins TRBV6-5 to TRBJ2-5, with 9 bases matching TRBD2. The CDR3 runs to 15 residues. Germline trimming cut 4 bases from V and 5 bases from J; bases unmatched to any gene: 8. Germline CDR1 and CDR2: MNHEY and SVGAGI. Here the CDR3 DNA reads TGTGCCAGCAGTTTGGGACTAGCTCGGGTGGAGACCCAGTACTTC. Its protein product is CASSLGLARVETQYF.

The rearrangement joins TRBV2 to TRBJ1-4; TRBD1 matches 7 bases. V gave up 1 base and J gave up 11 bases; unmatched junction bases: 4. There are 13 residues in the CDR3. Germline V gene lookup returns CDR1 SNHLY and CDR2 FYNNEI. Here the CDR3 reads CASSEGQGFKLFF. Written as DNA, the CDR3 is TGTGCCAGCAGTGAAGGACAGGGTTTTAAACTGTTTTTT.